This note documents a single TCR beta chain sequence. The V and J ends lost 5 bases and 0 bases respectively, with 20 bases between them. Germline-derived CDR1 and CDR2 are SGHAT and FQNNGV. The CDR3 has 17 amino acids. In the PCR, 60 Vbeta and 13 Jbeta primers were used. The assay was immunoSEQ multiplex PCR, and TCRdb's table has in-frame clones only and misses some. This table has roughly 160,000 clones, roughly 80% appearing once. This record belongs to a study of cytomegalovirus exposure and HLA in healthy donors. Study context: There were around 100 million unique TCR beta sequences, drawn from about 179 million T cells, in an earlier analysis.

The chain recombines TRBV11-2 with TRBJ2-7, with D hard to call. This sequence originates from a male donor in good health and CMV-seropositive. Sequences were obtained from PBMCs. The CDR3 nucleotides are TGTGCCAGCAGCGTAGCCGTTTCGGTCGAGAGCTCCTACGAGCAGTACTTC. Its protein product is CASSVAVSVESSYEQYF.